The rows below give T cell receptor beta chains drawn from one sample of a study of siplizumab effects on memory and regulatory T cells. Sequenced by immunoSEQ multiplex PCR; TCRdb stores in-frame clones only, minus some. The table lists roughly 68,000 clones, less than 90% of them singletons, with 3% to 4% in the top ten. Sequencing used memory CD4+ T cells sorted from blood. The receptors shown here come from a human donor in good health. The CDR3 runs from the conserved cysteine through the conserved F or W. D genes are given only for firm matches. A clone size is listed for some rows: how often the clone was seen (once, few, many), or a class if it is expanded.

V gene	clone size	J gene	D gene	CDR3 DNA	CDR3 protein
TRBV5-6	NA	TRBJ1-3	NA	TGTGCCAGCAGCCTTACAACGTCTGGAAACACCATATATTTT	CASSLTTSGNTIYF
TRBV27	NA	TRBJ1-2	TRBD1	TGTGCCAGCAGTTTATTGGGACAGGGGGCTGGAGGCTACACCTTC	CASSLLGQGAGGYTF
TRBV18	NA	TRBJ1-2	TRBD1	TGTGCCAGCTCACCATCGACAGGGACAGGCTATGGCTACACCTTC	CASSPSTGTGYGYTF
TRBV20-1	NA	TRBJ2-7	NA	TGCAGTGCCCAAGCCTCCGAGCAGTACTTC	CSAQASEQYF
TRBV2	NA	TRBJ2-5	NA	TGTGCCAGCAGTGATCGGGCAGGGAGAGGGGAGACCCAGTACTTC	CASSDRAGRGETQYF
TRBV13	NA	TRBJ2-7	NA	TGTGCCAGCAGCTTAGCTCAGGCCGTGACCTACGAGCAGTACTTC	CASSLAQAVTYEQYF
TRBV9	once	TRBJ2-5	TRBD2	TGTGCCAGCAGCGTCTGGACTAGCGGGGGCCAAGAGACCCAGTACTTC	CASSVWTSGGQETQYF
TRBV7-5	NA	TRBJ1-3	NA	TGTGCCAGCAGCTCGAGACGGGAATCTGGAAACACCATATATTTT	CASSSRRESGNTIYF
TRBV7-7	few	TRBJ1-4	NA	TGTGCCAGCAGCTGCAGGGATCAGGGACGGAGTGCTGAAAAACTGTTTTTT	CASSCRDQGRSAEKLFF
TRBV7-9	NA	TRBJ2-4	NA	TGTGCCAGCAGCTACCTCCTCGGGAGCCTGGCCTTC	CASSYLLGSLAF
TRBV5-1	once	TRBJ1-1	TRBD1	TGCGCCAGCAGCTTGGCTGAGGGACAGGGAAGGACTGAAGCTTTCTTT	CASSLAEGQGRTEAFF
TRBV5-6	NA	TRBJ2-7	TRBD1	TGTGCCAGCAGCTGGCCGGGGCAGGGGGCTGGCGAGCAGTACTTC	CASSWPGQGAGEQYF
TRBV23-1	NA	TRBJ1-6	NA	TGCGCCGAGAATCGGGAGGGGTCTGGATCACCCCTCCACTTT	CAENREGSGSPLHF
TRBV9	NA	TRBJ1-1	NA	TGTGCCAGCAGCGCTGGTGAGCGTACTGAAGCTTTCTTT	CASSAGERTEAFF
TRBV5-8	NA	TRBJ1-1	NA	TGTGCCAGCAGCGTGGACAGGAACACTGAAGCTTTCTTT	CASSVDRNTEAFF
TRBV5-4	NA	TRBJ2-3	NA	TGTGCCAGCAGCTCCGGAGGGCGCACAGATACGCAGTATTTT	CASSSGGRTDTQYF
TRBV18	NA	TRBJ1-4	NA	TGTGCCAGCTCACCCTTAGGAAGAGATAATGAAAAACTGTTTTTT	CASSPLGRDNEKLFF
TRBV6-5	NA	TRBJ1-2	NA	TGTGCCAGCAGTCCCTCGGGGGATGGCTACACCTTC	CASSPSGDGYTF
TRBV25-1	NA	TRBJ2-3	NA	TGTGCCAGCAGTGATCTACAGGGAGCCACAGATACGCAGTATTTT	CASSDLQGATDTQYF
TRBV2	NA	TRBJ1-1	NA	TGTGCCAGCAGTAACTGGAACACTGAAGCTTTCTTT	CASSNWNTEAFF
TRBV7-7	NA	TRBJ2-1	TRBD2	TGTGCCAGCAGCTTGCGGCGGGGGGATGGGTACAATGAGCAGTTCTTC	CASSLRRGDGYNEQFF
TRBV25-1	NA	TRBJ1-4	NA	TGTGCCAGCAGTGAATATCTGGGGGCAGGGGAAAAACTGTTTTTT	CASSEYLGAGEKLFF
TRBV5-1	NA	TRBJ1-2	TRBD1	TGCGCCAGCAGCGCGGACAGGGAATATGGCTACACCTTC	CASSADREYGYTF
TRBV2	NA	TRBJ2-3	NA	TGTGCCAGCAGAGAAGAAAGTGATACGCAGTATTTT	CASREESDTQYF
TRBV18	few	TRBJ2-5	TRBD1	TGTGCCAGCTCCCTAGGACAGGGTCTTGGGGAGACCCAGTACTTC	CASSLGQGLGETQYF
TRBV6-5	NA	TRBJ1-5	NA	TGTGCCAGCAGAATGGATACAGGAAAAAATCAGCCCCAGCATTTT	CASRMDTGKNQPQHF
TRBV30	NA	TRBJ1-2	TRBD1	TGTGCCGGACAGGATTCTAACTATGGCTACACCTTC	CAGQDSNYGYTF
TRBV2	NA	TRBJ2-5	NA	TGTGCCAGAAAGACCCGGGACACCCAAGAGACCCAGTACTTC	CARKTRDTQETQYF
TRBV7-2	once	TRBJ1-1	NA	TGTGCCAGCAGCTTGGGGCAGGGGTTTTCTGAAGCTTTCTTT	CASSLGQGFSEAFF
TRBV5-6	NA	TRBJ1-3	TRBD1	TGTGCCAGCAGCTTCCAACAGGGGCGTAAGAACACCATATATTTT	CASSFQQGRKNTIYF
TRBV29-1	NA	TRBJ1-1	NA	TGCAGCGCCGTAGGCAGGGGTGGGACCACTGAAGCTTTCTTT	CSAVGRGGTTEAFF
TRBV7-8	NA	TRBJ2-5	NA	TGTGCCAGCAGCTTAGGGACACGTCAAGAGACCCAGTACTTC	CASSLGTRQETQYF
TRBV5-1	few	TRBJ1-5	NA	TGCGCCAGCAGCTTGGAGGGGGGCAGGCAGCATTTT	CASSLEGGRQHF
TRBV7-8	NA	TRBJ2-3	TRBD2	TGTGCCAGCCTCCTCCTAGCGGGGGTGGGAGATACGCAGTATTTT	CASLLLAGVGDTQYF
TRBV2	NA	TRBJ2-7	NA	TGTGCCAGCACAAAGGGACAATCTTGGAGGTCCTACGAGCAGTACTTC	CASTKGQSWRSYEQYF
TRBV10-3	NA	TRBJ2-7	TRBD1	TGTGCCATCAAGCGACAGGGGGACGACGAGCAGTACTTC	CAIKRQGDDEQYF
TRBV5-1	once	TRBJ2-3	NA	TGCGCCAGCAGCTCGGGACTTGGCACAGATACGCAGTATTTT	CASSSGLGTDTQYF
TRBV5-1	NA	TRBJ2-1	TRBD2	TGCGCCAGCGCTCCTAGCGGGGGTTACAATGAGCAGTTCTTC	CASAPSGGYNEQFF
TRBV14	NA	TRBJ1-2	NA	TGTGCCAGCAGCCCCCTTTTGGACCGACAGGACTATGGCTACACCTTC	CASSPLLDRQDYGYTF
TRBV19	NA	TRBJ2-5	TRBD2	TGTGCCAGTTGTGTAGCGGGGGGCGGAGAGACCCAGTACTTC	CASCVAGGGETQYF
TRBV30	NA	TRBJ2-3	NA	TGTGCCTGGCATAATACCGGGAACCCAATCACAGATACGCAGTATTTT	CAWHNTGNPITDTQYF
TRBV10-3	NA	TRBJ2-7	NA	TGTGCCATCAAAACGACAGGATCCTACGAGCAGTACTTC	CAIKTTGSYEQYF
TRBV5-6	NA	TRBJ1-1	NA	TGTGCCAGCAGCTTGGTCAGGAACACTGAAGCTTTCTTT	CASSLVRNTEAFF
TRBV5-4	NA	TRBJ2-5	TRBD2	TGTGCCAGCAGCCCGGGACTAGCGGGAGGGCCTGAGACCCAGTACTTC	CASSPGLAGGPETQYF
TRBV18	NA	TRBJ2-5	NA	TGTGCCAGCTCACCCCCCTTGGACCGGTACCAAGAGACCCAGTACTTC	CASSPPLDRYQETQYF